This T cell receptor beta chain was retrieved from a study of blood T cell repertoires in COVID-19. Study context: T cells, B-cell-depleted T cells, or PBMCs supplied cDNA or gDNA.

Generated by immunoSEQ multiplex PCR, the TCRdb table keeps only in-frame clones and is missing some. The repertoire consists of some 150,000 clones, with around 87% occurring once and the leading ten covering roughly 5.4%. The CDR3 has 16 amino acids. Germline values: CDR1 MGHRA, CDR2 YSYEKL. V gave up 1 base and J gave up 6 bases; unmatched junction bases: 10. The sequencing input was peripheral blood. This TCR derives from a human donor in a cohort sampled during active COVID-19. The chain is built from TRBV4-1 and TRBJ2-7, with 9 bases matching TRBD1. The CDR3 nucleotides read TGCGCCAGCAGCCAAGGGCTGGGACAGGGTACGGGCGAGCAGTACTTC. It codes for CASSQGLGQGTGEQYF.